This T cell receptor beta chain was sequenced during a study of PD-L1 blockade in urothelial cancer. The CDR3 is made up of 14 amino acids. CDR1 and CDR2 (germline): SEHNR, FQNEAQ (reference sequence). With regard to this clone: Germline is not matched at one junction end, which may reflect a read error.

Sequenced by immunoSEQ multiplex PCR; TCRdb stores in-frame clones only, minus some. The repertoire consists of fewer than 30,000 clones, with approximately 81% occurring once and the leading ten covering around 9.6%. This sequence joins TRBV7-9 and TRBJ1-2; D unclear. The specimen comprised PBMCs, sampled around atezolizumab (anti-PD-L1) treatment. The source of this sequence is a man in his 70s with urothelial cancer. The CDR3 region is CASSGGIASGHREF. As DNA, the CDR3 is TGTGCCAGCAGCGGCGGCATCGCTTCCGGGCACCGGGAGTTC.